One T cell receptor beta chain is described in this entry. Its antigen is unidentified. TCRdb re-derived calls from the reads in MiXCR, one entry per CDR3 protein. The table has roughly 120,000 distinct CDR3 sequences, about 31% seen once. This sample was included in a study of T cell repertoires in cytomegalovirus infection. Study background: Public TCR beta signatures were indicative of both CMV infection and a matching HLA type.

Germline CDR1 and CDR2: SNHLY and FYNNEI. The CDR3 covers 16 residues. Trimming took off 4 bases at V and 1 base at J, with 16 bases between the two ends. The V and J genes are TRBV2 and TRBJ1-1; D is uncertain. The source is a human donor in good health (CMV status not recorded). Some clones in this sample may be carry-over from other donors' samples. The input for sequencing was CD8+ T cells from cultured PBMCs, taken from culture after CMV antigen stimulation. The CDR3 DNA follows: TGTGCCAGCAGTGTCGAGTCTTATGTAACGAACACTGAAGCTTTCTTT. Amino acid sequence: CASSVESYVTNTEAFF.